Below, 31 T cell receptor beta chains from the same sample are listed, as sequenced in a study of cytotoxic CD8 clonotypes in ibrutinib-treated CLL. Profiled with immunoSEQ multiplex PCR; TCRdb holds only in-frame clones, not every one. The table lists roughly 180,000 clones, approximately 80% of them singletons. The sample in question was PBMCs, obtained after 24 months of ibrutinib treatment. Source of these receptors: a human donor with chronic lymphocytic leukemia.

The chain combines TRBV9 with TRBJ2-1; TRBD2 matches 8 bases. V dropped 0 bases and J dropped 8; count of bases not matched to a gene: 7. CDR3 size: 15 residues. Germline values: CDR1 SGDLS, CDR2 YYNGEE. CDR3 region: CASSVAPGGSDEQFF. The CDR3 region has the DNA TGTGCCAGCAGCGTAGCCCCGGGGGGGAGCGATGAGCAGTTCTTC.

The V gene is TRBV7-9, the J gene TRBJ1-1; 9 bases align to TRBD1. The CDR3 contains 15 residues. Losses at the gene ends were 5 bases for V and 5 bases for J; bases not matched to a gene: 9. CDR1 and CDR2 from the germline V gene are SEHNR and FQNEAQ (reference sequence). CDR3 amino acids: CASSIGQGRDTEAFF. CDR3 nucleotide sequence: TGTGCCAGCAGCATCGGACAGGGGAGAGATACTGAAGCTTTCTTT.

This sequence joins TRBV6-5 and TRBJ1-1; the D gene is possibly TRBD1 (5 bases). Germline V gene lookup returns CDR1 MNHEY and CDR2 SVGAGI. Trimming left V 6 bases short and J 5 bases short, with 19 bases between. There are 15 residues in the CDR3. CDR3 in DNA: TGTGCCAGCAGCCGAGGGAAAAAGGGGTCTACTGAAGCTTTCTTT. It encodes CASSRGKKGSTEAFF.

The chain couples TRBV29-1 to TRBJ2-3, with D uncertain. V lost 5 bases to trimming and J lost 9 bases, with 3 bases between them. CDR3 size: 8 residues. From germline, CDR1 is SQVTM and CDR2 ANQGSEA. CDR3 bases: TGCAGCGTTCCGACGCAGTATTTT. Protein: CSVPTQYF.

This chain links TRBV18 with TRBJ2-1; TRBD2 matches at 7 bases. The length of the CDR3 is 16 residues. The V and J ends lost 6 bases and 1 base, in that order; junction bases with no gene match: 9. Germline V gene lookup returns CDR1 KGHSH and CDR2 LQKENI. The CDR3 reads CASSPGEGLSYNEQFF. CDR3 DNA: TGTGCCAGCTCCCCCGGGGAGGGACTGTCCTACAATGAGCAGTTCTTC. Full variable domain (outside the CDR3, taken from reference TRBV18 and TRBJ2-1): NAGVMQNPRHLVRRRGQEARLRCSPMKGHSHVYWYRQLPEEGLKFMVYLQKENIIDESGMPKERFSAEFPKEGPSILRIQQVVRGDSAAYFCASSPGEGLSYNEQFFGPGTRLTVL.

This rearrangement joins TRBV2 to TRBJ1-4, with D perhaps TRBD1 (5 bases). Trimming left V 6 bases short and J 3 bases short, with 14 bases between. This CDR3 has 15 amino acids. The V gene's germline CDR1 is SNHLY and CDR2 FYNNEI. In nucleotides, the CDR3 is TGTGCCAGCAGAGAACAGGTCATCCCTAATGAAAAACTGTTTTTT. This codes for CASREQVIPNEKLFF.

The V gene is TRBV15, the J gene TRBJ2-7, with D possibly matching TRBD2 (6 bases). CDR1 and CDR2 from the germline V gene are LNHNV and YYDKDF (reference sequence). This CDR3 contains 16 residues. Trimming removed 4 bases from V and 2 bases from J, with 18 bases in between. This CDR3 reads CATSNPGGQNPYEQYF. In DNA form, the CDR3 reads TGTGCCACCAGCAACCCTGGAGGGCAGAACCCCTACGAGCAGTACTTC.

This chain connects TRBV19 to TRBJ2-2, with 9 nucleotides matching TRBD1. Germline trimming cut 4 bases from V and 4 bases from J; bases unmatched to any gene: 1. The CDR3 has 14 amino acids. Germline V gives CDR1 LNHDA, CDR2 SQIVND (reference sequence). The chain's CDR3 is CASSKGQGTGELFF. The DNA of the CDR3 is TGTGCCAGTAGTAAGGGACAGGGCACCGGGGAGCTGTTTTTT.

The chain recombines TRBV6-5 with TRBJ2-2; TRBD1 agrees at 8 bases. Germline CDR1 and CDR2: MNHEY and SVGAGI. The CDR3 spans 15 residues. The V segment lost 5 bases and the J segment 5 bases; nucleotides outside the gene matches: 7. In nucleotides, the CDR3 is TGTGCCAGCAGTACCGACAGGGGCGGGACCGGGGAGCTGTTTTTT. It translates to CASSTDRGGTGELFF.

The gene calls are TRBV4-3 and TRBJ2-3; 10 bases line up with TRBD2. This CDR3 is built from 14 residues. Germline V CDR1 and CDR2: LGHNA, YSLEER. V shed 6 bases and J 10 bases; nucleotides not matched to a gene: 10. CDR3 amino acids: CASRPSSGSNAQYF. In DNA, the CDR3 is TGCGCCAGCAGGCCTTCTAGCGGGAGTAATGCGCAGTATTTT.

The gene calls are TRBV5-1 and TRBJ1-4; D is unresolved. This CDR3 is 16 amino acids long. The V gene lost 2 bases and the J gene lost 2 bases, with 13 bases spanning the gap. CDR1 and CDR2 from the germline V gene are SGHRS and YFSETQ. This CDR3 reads CASSFGPGGTNEKLFF. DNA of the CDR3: TGCGCCAGCAGCTTTGGCCCGGGAGGGACTAATGAAAAACTGTTTTTT.

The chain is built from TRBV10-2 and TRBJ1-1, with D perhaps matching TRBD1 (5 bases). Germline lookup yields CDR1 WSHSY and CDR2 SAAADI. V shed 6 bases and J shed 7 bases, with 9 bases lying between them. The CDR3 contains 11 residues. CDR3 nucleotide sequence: TGCGCCAGCAGCGGTAGGGGTGAAGCTTTCTTT. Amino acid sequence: CASSGRGEAFF.

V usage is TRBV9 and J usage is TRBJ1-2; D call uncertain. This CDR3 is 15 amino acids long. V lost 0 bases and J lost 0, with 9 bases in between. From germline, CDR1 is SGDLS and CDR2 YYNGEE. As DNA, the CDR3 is TGTGCCAGCAGCGTAGTTCGAAACCCTAACTATGGCTACACCTTC. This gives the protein CASSVVRNPNYGYTF.

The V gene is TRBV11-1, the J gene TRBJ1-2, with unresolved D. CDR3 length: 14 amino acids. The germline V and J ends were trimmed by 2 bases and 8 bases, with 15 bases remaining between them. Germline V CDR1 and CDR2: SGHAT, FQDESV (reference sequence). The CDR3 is CASSLTAGLGGYTF. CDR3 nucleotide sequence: TGTGCCAGCAGCTTAACCGCCGGGCTTGGCGGCTACACCTTC.

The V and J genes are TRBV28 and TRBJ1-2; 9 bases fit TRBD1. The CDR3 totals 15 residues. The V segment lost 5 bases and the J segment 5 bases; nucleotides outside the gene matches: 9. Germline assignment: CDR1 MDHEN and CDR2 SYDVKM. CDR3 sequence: CASSPPTGGNYGYTF. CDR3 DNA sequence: TGTGCCAGCAGTCCCCCGACAGGGGGTAATTATGGCTACACCTTC.

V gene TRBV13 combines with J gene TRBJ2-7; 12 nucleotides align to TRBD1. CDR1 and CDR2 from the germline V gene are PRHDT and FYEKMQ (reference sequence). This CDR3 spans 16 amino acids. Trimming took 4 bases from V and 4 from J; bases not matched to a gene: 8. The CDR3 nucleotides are TGTGCCAGCAGCTCAACGCGGGACAGGGGGCTATACGAGCAGTACTTC. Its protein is CASSSTRDRGLYEQYF.

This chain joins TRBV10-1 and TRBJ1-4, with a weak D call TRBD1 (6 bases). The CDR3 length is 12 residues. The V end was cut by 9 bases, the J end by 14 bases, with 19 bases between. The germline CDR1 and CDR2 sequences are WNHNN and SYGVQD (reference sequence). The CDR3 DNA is TGCGCCAGAGATACAGGGTCCGGAGGCCTGTTTTTT. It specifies CARDTGSGGLFF.

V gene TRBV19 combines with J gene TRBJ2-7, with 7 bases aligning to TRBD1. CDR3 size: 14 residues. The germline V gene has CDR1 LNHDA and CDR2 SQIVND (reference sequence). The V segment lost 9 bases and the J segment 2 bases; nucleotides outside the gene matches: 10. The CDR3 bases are TGTGCCAGCCAACTCCGACAGGGCACCTACGAGCAGTACTTC. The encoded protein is CASQLRQGTYEQYF.

CDR3 region: CASTRTGVGSYEQYF. For the CDR3, the DNA is TGTGCCAGCACCCGGACGGGGGTAGGCTCCTACGAGCAGTACTTC. The chain carries TRBV6-1 and TRBJ2-7, with D possibly matching TRBD2 (6 bases). CDR1 and CDR2 from the germline V gene are MNHNS and SASEGT. This CDR3 spans 15 amino acids. V was trimmed by 7 bases and J by 0 bases, leaving 16 bases between them.

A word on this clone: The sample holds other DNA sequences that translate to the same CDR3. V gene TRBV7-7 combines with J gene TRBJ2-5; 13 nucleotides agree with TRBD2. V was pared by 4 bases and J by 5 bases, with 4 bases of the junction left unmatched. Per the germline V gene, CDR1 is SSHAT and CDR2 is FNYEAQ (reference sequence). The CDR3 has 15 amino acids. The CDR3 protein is CASSSGLAGVETQYF. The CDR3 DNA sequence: TGTGCCAGCAGCTCAGGACTAGCGGGAGTGGAGACCCAGTACTTC.

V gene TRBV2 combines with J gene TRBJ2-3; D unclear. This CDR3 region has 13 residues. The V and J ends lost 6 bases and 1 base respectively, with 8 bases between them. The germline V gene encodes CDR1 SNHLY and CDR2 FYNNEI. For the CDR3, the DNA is TGTGCCAGCAGCCGGACCCGCACAGATACGCAGTATTTT. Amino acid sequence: CASSRTRTDTQYF. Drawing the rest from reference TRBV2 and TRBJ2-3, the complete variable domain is EPEVTQTPSHQVTQMGQEVILRCVPISNHLYFYWYRQILGQKVEFLVSFYNNEISEKSEIFDDQFSVERPDGSNFTLKIRSTKLEDSAMYFCASSRTRTDTQYFGPGTRLTVL.

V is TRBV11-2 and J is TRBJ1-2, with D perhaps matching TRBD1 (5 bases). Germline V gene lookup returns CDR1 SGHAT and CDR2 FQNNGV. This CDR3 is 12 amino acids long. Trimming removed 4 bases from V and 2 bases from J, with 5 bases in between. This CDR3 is CASSWDNYGYTF. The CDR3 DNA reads TGTGCCAGCAGCTGGGACAACTATGGCTACACCTTC. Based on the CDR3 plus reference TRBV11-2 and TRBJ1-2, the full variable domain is EAGVAQSPRYKIIEKRQSVAFWCNPISGHATLYWYQQILGQGPKLLIQFQNNGVVDDSQLPKDRFSAERLKGVDSTLKIQPAKLEDSAVYLCASSWDNYGYTFGSGTRLTVV.

The CDR3 is CAISGGDRGQPNQPQHF. Written as DNA, the CDR3 is TGTGCCATCAGTGGGGGCGACAGGGGCCAACCCAATCAGCCCCAGCATTTT. This chain connects TRBV10-3 to TRBJ1-5; 8 bases are a match to TRBD1. V dropped 4 bases and J dropped 3; count of bases not matched to a gene: 11. This CDR3 contains 17 residues. Looked up from germline, CDR1 is ENHRY and CDR2 is SYGVKD.

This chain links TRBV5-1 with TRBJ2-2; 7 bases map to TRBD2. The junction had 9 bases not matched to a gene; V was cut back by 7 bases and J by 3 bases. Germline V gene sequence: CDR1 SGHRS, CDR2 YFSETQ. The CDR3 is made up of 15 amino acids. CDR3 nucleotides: TGCGCCAGCCGGAGTCGCGGGAGAGACACCGGGGAGCTGTTTTTT. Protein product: CASRSRGRDTGELFF.

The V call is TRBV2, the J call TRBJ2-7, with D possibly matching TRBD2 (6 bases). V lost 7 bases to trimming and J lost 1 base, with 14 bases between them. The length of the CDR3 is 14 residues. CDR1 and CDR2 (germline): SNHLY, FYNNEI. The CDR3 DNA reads TGTGCCAGCAACGCCCGGGAGCTGTCCTACGAGCAGTACTTC. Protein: CASNARELSYEQYF. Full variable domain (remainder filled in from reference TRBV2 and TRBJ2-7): EPEVTQTPSHQVTQMGQEVILRCVPISNHLYFYWYRQILGQKVEFLVSFYNNEISEKSEIFDDQFSVERPDGSNFTLKIRSTKLEDSAMYFCASNARELSYEQYFGPGTRLTVT.

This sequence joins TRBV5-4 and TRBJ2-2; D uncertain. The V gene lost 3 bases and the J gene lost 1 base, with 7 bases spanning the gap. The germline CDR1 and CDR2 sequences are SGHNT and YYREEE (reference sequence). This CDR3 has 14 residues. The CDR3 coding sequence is TGTGCCAGCAGCTATCGACAGAACACCGGGGAGCTGTTTTTT. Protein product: CASSYRQNTGELFF.

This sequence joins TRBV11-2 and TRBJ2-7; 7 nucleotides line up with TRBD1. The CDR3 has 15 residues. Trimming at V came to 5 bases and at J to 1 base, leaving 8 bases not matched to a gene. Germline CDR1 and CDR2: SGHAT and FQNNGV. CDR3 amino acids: CASSGPDRNSYEQYF. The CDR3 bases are TGTGCCAGCAGCGGGCCGGACAGGAATTCCTACGAGCAGTACTTC. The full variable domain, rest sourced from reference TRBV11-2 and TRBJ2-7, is EAGVAQSPRYKIIEKRQSVAFWCNPISGHATLYWYQQILGQGPKLLIQFQNNGVVDDSQLPKDRFSAERLKGVDSTLKIQPAKLEDSAVYLCASSGPDRNSYEQYFGPGTRLTVT.

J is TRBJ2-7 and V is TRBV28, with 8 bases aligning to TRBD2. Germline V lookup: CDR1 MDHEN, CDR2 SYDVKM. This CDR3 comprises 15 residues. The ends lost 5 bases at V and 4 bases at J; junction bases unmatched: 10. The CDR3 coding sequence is TGTGCCAGCAGTCGTACAGCTAGCGGGCCTTACGAGCAGTACTTC. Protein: CASSRTASGPYEQYF. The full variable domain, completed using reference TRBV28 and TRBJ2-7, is DVKVTQSSRYLVKRTGEKVFLECVQDMDHENMFWYRQDPGLGLRLIYFSYDVKMKEKGDIPEGYSVSREKKERFSLILESASTNQTSMYLCASSRTASGPYEQYFGPGTRLTVT.

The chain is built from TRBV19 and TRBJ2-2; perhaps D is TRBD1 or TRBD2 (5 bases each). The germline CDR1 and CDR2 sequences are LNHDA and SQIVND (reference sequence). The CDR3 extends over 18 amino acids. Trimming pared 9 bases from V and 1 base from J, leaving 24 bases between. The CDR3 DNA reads TGTGCCAGACTCCCTAACCCGGGGCCGGAACTGAACACCGGGGAGCTGTTTTTT. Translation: CARLPNPGPELNTGELFF. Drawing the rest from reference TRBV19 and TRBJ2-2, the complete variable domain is DGGITQSPKYLFRKEGQNVTLSCEQNLNHDAMYWYRQDPGQGLRLIYYSQIVNDFQKGDIAEGYSVSREKKESFPLTVTSAQKNPTAFYLCARLPNPGPELNTGELFFGEGSRLTVL.

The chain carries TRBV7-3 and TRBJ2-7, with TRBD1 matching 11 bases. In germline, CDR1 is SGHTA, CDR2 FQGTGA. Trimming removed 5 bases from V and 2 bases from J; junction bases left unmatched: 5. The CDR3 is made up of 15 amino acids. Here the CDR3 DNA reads TGTGCCAGCAGCCCGGGACAGGGGGTCCCCTACGAGCAGTACTTC. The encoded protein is CASSPGQGVPYEQYF. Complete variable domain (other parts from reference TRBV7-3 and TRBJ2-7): GAGVSQTPSNKVTEKGKYVELRCDPISGHTALYWYRQSLGQGPEFLIYFQGTGAADDSGLPNDRFFAVRPEGSVSTLKIQRTERGDSAVYLCASSPGQGVPYEQYFGPGTRLTVT.

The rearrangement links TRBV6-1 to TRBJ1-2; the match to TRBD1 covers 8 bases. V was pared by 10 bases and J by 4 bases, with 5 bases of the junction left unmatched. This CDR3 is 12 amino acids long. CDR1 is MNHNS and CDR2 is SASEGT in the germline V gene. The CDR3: CAITTGGYGYTF. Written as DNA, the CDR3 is TGTGCCATTACTACAGGGGGCTATGGCTACACCTTC.